The 18 T cell receptor beta chains below were found in one sample sequenced in a study of blood T cell repertoires in COVID-19. Assay: immunoSEQ multiplex PCR; the TCRdb copy retains only in-frame clones and omits some. The sample includes around 200,000 clones, 85% seen only once; the top ten take approximately 18%. Sequenced sample: PBMCs or T cells enriched from blood (not recorded which). The receptors shown here come from a man in his forties or fifties who had recovered from COVID-19.

The chain links TRBV20-1 to TRBJ2-5, with D unresolved. With 3 bases removed from V and 1 base from J, the gap between germline ends came to 9 bases. CDR1 and CDR2 from the germline V gene are DFQATT and SNEGSKA (reference sequence). CDR3 length: 13 amino acids. This CDR3 reads CSASLFGQETQYF. The DNA of the CDR3 is TGCAGTGCTAGTCTTTTCGGCCAAGAGACCCAGTACTTC.

In regard to this clone: Within the sample, other DNA sequences also encode this same CDR3. The V and J genes are TRBV7-2 and TRBJ2-7, with D hard to call. The V and J ends lost 1 base and 3 bases respectively, with 10 bases between them. The germline V gene encodes CDR1 SGHTA and CDR2 FQGNSA. The CDR3 has 14 residues. The CDR3 DNA reads TGTGCCAGCAGCTTAGGTCCAGGTGGCTACGAGCAGTACTTC. Protein sequence: CASSLGPGGYEQYF.

The CDR3 DNA sequence: TGCAGCGGATCAACTAGCGCTCGCACAGATACGCAGTATTTT. This sequence encodes CSGSTSARTDTQYF. The genes are TRBV29-1 and TRBJ2-3, with 7 nucleotides matching TRBD2. V lost 7 bases and J lost 1; bases outside the gene matches: 8. From germline, CDR1 is SQVTM and CDR2 ANQGSEA. This CDR3 spans 14 amino acids.

The CDR3 spells CASSQNPSGRDTQYF. In DNA form, the CDR3 reads TGTGCCAGCAGCCAAAACCCTAGCGGGAGAGATACGCAGTATTTT. This chain joins TRBV3-1 (or the pseudogene TRBV3-2) and TRBJ2-3; 10 bases map to TRBD2. This CDR3 comprises 15 residues. Germline lookup yields CDR1 LGHDT and CDR2 YNNKEL (reference sequence). With 2 bases clipped from V and 5 bases from J, the junction kept 4 bases outside the gene matches.

About this clone itself: This specimen includes other DNA sequences encoding the same CDR3. This chain links TRBV5-6 with TRBJ2-7, with no clear D. CDR3 length: 11 amino acids. Germline loops: CDR1 SGHDT, CDR2 YYEEEE. Between the trimmed V and J ends, which lost 5 bases and 1 base, there was a span of 4 bases. The CDR3, as DNA: TGTGCCAGCAGTCAGTCCTACGAGCAGTACTTC. Amino acids: CASSQSYEQYF.

The rearrangement links TRBV27 to TRBJ1-4, with D perhaps TRBD1 (6 bases). Germline CDR1 and CDR2: MNHEY and SMNVEV (reference sequence). V gave up 5 bases and J gave up 3 bases, with 25 bases separating them. This CDR3 is 19 amino acids long. Here the CDR3 reads CASSAETGRPYVANEKLFF. The CDR3 nucleotides are TGTGCCAGCAGTGCCGAGACAGGACGTCCGTACGTAGCTAATGAAAAACTGTTTTTT.

V gene TRBV11-3 combines with J gene TRBJ1-2; tentative D call: TRBD1 (6 bases). Germline values: CDR1 SGHNT, CDR2 YENEEA. Deletions cut 5 bases from V and 8 bases from J, with 18 bases between. The CDR3 covers 14 residues. CDR3 bases: TGTGCCAGCAGCCAAACTACAGGGTTGGGCGGCTACACCTTC. Protein product: CASSQTTGLGGYTF.

The rearrangement links TRBV12-5 to TRBJ1-5; D is perhaps TRBD1 (6 bases). The germline V gene has CDR1 LGHNT and CDR2 FRNRAP. This CDR3 spans 12 amino acids. Trimming removed 6 bases from V and 7 bases from J, with 10 bases in between. The CDR3: CASGAGAQPQHF. The CDR3 DNA reads as TGTGCTAGTGGCGCGGGGGCCCAGCCCCAGCATTTT.

The chain couples TRBV29-1 to TRBJ1-4; 11 bases are a match to TRBD1. CDR3 length: 13 amino acids. J lost 7 bases, V lost 6 bases, and 4 bases had no gene match. The germline V gene encodes CDR1 SQVTM and CDR2 ANQGSEA. As DNA, the CDR3 is TGCAGCGTCCGGACAGGGGGCTCTGAAAAACTGTTTTTT. Translated: CSVRTGGSEKLFF. Full variable domain (rest looked up from reference TRBV29-1 and TRBJ1-4): SAVISQKPSRDICQRGTSLTIQCQVDSQVTMMFWYRQQPGQSLTLIATANQGSEATYESGFVIDKFPISRPNLTFSTLTVSNMSPEDSSIYLCSVRTGGSEKLFFGSGTQLSVL.

The chain employs TRBV5-6 and TRBJ2-1; TRBD2 might be the D (6 bases). CDR1 is SGHDT and CDR2 is YYEEEE in the germline V gene. Trimming stripped 5 bases from V and 4 bases from J, with 10 bases between. The CDR3 contains 13 residues. CDR3 sequence (DNA): TGTGCCAGCAGTCTCGGGGGATACAATGAGCAGTTCTTC. Translated: CASSLGGYNEQFF.

The chain carries TRBV18 and TRBJ2-7; maybe TRBD1 (6 bases). The CDR3 totals 14 residues. Germline V gene lookup returns CDR1 KGHSH and CDR2 LQKENI. Trimming took off 6 bases at V and 6 bases at J, with 18 bases between the two ends. CDR3 nucleotide sequence: TGTGCCAGCTCTCCGGGACACCTTCCTTCCGAGCAGTACTTC. Its translation is CASSPGHLPSEQYF.

The V gene is TRBV5-6, the J gene TRBJ2-5; TRBD1 matches 9 bases. The V segment lost 1 base and the J segment 6 bases; nucleotides outside the gene matches: 10. The germline V gene has CDR1 SGHDT and CDR2 YYEEEE. This CDR3 is built from 16 residues. CDR3 region: CASSLLGADRGKTQYF. The CDR3 nucleotides are TGTGCCAGCAGCTTGTTGGGGGCGGACAGGGGAAAGACCCAGTACTTC.

CDR3 in DNA: TGCGCCAGCAGCTCCGACAGGGGGAATAGTGAGCAGTTCTTC. Its protein is CASSSDRGNSEQFF. This chain joins TRBV5-1 and TRBJ2-1; 9 bases map to TRBD1. This CDR3 has 14 amino acids. CDR1 and CDR2 from the germline V gene are SGHRS and YFSETQ. The V and J ends lost 3 bases and 9 bases, in that order; junction bases with no gene match: 7.

The CDR3 reads CASSADWSSYNEQFF. As DNA, the CDR3 is TGTGCCAGTAGTGCGGATTGGAGCTCCTACAATGAGCAGTTCTTC. The chain recombines TRBV19 with TRBJ2-1; D unclear. Per germline, CDR1 LNHDA and CDR2 SQIVND (reference sequence). V was pared by 5 bases and J by 0 bases, with 11 bases between. The CDR3 covers 15 residues.

The chain couples TRBV28 to TRBJ1-5; D perhaps matches TRBD1 (5 bases). Trimming cost V 5 bases and J 6 bases, with 14 bases left between them. The CDR3 contains 14 residues. In germline, CDR1 is MDHEN, CDR2 SYDVKM. CDR3 sequence reads: CASSPPSRAQPQHF. The CDR3 nucleotides read TGTGCCAGCAGTCCCCCCAGCAGGGCTCAGCCCCAGCATTTT.

The V and J genes are TRBV7-8 and TRBJ1-3, with TRBD1 identical over 7 bases. The V gene's germline CDR1 is SGHVS and CDR2 FQNEAQ. J gave up 2 bases and V 0 bases, and 19 bases lay outside the gene matches. This CDR3 contains 21 residues. CDR3 bases: TGTGCCAGCAGCTTAGCGCGGAAGGAGACAGGGAGAAAAGAGGCTGGAAACACCATATATTTT. As protein: CASSLARKETGRKEAGNTIYF. Full variable domain (remainder filled in from reference TRBV7-8 and TRBJ1-3): GAGVSQSPRYKVAKRGQDVALRCDPISGHVSLFWYQQALGQGPEFLTYFQNEAQLDKSGLPSDRFFAERPEGSVSTLKIQRTQQEDSAVYLCASSLARKETGRKEAGNTIYFGEGSWLTVV.

This clone was found once. V gene TRBV28 combines with J gene TRBJ2-3; TRBD2 matches at 10 bases. V was clipped by 5 bases and J by 2 bases; unmatched bases: 4. Germline-derived CDR1 and CDR2 are MDHEN and SYDVKM. The CDR3 is 15 residues long. CDR3 coding DNA: TGTGCCAGCAGTCCACTAGCGGGGCTCACAGATACGCAGTATTTT. Amino acids: CASSPLAGLTDTQYF.

The CDR3: CASSVNRGSYNEQFF. The CDR3 DNA reads TGTGCCAGCAGCGTAAACCGGGGTTCGTACAATGAGCAGTTCTTC. The chain combines TRBV9 with TRBJ2-1; TRBD2 might be the D (5 bases). The germline gives CDR1 SGDLS, CDR2 YYNGEE. The CDR3 has 15 residues. Trimming removed 1 base from V and 4 bases from J, with 12 bases in between.